The rows below give T cell receptor beta chains drawn from one sample of a study of T cell changes during pregnancy in multiple sclerosis. Sequenced by immunoSEQ multiplex PCR; TCRdb stores in-frame clones only, minus some. The sample has 55,000 to 85,000 clones; roughly 94% are singletons. The sample consisted of peripheral blood, taken after pregnancy. The receptors originated from a female donor with multiple sclerosis, enrolled in a pregnancy study. CDR3s include the opening cysteine and the closing phenylalanine or tryptophan. The D gene is left open where the match is weak. Expanded clones are given a class, and other clones once, few, many or no size at all.

d_gene,v_gene,abundance,j_gene,CDR3aa,CDR3nt
.,TRBV18,once,TRBJ2-5,CASSPPGLPGTQYF,TGTGCCAGCTCACCGCCCGGACTGCCGGGGACCCAGTACTTC
.,TRBV11-2,.,TRBJ1-2,CASSLYAGSTYGYTF,TGTGCCAGCAGCTTATATGCAGGGTCGACGTACGGCTACACCTTC
TRBD2,TRBV18,.,TRBJ2-1,CASSGTSGSIYEQFF,TGTGCCAGCTCAGGGACTAGCGGGAGTATCTATGAGCAGTTCTTC
TRBD1,TRBV27,.,TRBJ2-1,CASSSIRQGGDINEQFF,TGTGCCAGCAGTTCAATAAGACAGGGGGGGGACATCAATGAGCAGTTCTTC
.,TRBV5-4,.,TRBJ1-3,CASSSWTGNTIYF,TGTGCCAGCAGCTCGTGGACAGGAAACACCATATATTTT
.,TRBV9,.,TRBJ2-2,CASSVASHTGELFF,TGTGCCAGCAGCGTAGCAAGCCACACCGGGGAGCTGTTTTTT
.,TRBV11-2,.,TRBJ2-3,CASSFPGSGTDTQYF,TGTGCCAGCAGCTTCCCAGGTAGTGGCACAGATACGCAGTATTTT
TRBD2,TRBV28,.,TRBJ2-3,CASSGGGRGITDTQYF,TGTGCCAGCAGTGGGGGCGGGAGGGGGATCACAGATACGCAGTATTTT
TRBD2,TRBV5-1,.,TRBJ2-3,CASSFTSERWDTQYF,TGCGCCAGCAGCTTTACTAGCGAACGCTGGGATACGCAGTATTTT
.,TRBV25-1,.,TRBJ2-5,CASSETYRVGETQYF,TGTGCCAGCAGTGAGACCTACAGGGTTGGAGAGACCCAGTACTTC
TRBD1,TRBV5-8,.,TRBJ1-5,CASSLWFAGGSAQPQHF,TGTGCCAGCAGCTTGTGGTTTGCAGGGGGCTCGGCTCAGCCCCAGCATTTT